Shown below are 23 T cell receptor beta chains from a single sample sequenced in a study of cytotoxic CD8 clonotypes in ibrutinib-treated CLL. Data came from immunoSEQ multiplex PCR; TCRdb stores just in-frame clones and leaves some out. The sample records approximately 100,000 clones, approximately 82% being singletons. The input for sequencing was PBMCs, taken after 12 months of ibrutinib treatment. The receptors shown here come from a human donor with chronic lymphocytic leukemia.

The CDR3 reads CASSQDRVPRLNEQFF. As DNA, the CDR3 is TGTGCCAGCAGCCAAGATAGGGTTCCGCGTCTCAATGAGCAGTTCTTC. This chain uses TRBV14 with TRBJ2-1; no clear D. The CDR3 spans 16 residues. The V and J ends lost 0 bases and 6 bases respectively, with 15 bases between them. Germline V lookup: CDR1 SGHDN, CDR2 FVKESK.

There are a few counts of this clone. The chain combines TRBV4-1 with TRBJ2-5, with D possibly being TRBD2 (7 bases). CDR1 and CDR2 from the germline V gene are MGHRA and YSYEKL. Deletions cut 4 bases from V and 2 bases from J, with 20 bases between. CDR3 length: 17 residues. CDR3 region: CASSLGGGNGPQETQYF. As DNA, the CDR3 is TGCGCCAGCAGCCTAGGGGGGGGGAACGGTCCTCAAGAGACCCAGTACTTC.

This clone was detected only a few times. CDR3 protein: CASTKFGLAGAIFRETQYF. The CDR3 DNA follows: TGTGCCAGCACCAAATTCGGACTAGCGGGGGCCATTTTTAGGGAGACCCAGTACTTC. V gene TRBV2 combines with J gene TRBJ2-5, with 13 bases matching TRBD2. The CDR3 extends over 19 amino acids. V shed 7 bases, J shed 5 bases, and the junction held 19 bases outside the gene matches. The germline V gene has CDR1 SNHLY and CDR2 FYNNEI.

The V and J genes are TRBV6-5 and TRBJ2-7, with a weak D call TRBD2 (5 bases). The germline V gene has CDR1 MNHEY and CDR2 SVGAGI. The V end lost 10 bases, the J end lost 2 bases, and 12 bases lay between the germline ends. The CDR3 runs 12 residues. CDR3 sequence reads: CATGSGAYEQYF. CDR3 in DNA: TGTGCCACCGGATCCGGGGCCTACGAGCAGTACTTC.

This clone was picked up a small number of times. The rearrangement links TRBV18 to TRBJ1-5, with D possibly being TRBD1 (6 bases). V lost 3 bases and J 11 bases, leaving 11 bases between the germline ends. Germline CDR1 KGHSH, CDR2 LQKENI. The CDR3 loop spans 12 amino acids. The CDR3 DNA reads TGTGCCAGCTCACCGGACAGTATGGCCCAGCATTTT. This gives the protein CASSPDSMAQHF.

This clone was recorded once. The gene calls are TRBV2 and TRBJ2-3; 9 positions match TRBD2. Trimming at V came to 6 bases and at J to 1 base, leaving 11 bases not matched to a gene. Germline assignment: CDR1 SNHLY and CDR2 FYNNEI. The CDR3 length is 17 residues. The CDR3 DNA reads TGTGCCAGCAGCGAGAGCGGGACTAGCCTTCGCACAGATACGCAGTATTTT. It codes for CASSESGTSLRTDTQYF.

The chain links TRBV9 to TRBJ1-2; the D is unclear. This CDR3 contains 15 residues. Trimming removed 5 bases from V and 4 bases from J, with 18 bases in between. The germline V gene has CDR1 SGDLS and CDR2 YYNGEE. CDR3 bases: TGTGCCAGCAGGATCTCCCCGCGCATTTTCTATGGCTACACCTTC. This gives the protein CASRISPRIFYGYTF.

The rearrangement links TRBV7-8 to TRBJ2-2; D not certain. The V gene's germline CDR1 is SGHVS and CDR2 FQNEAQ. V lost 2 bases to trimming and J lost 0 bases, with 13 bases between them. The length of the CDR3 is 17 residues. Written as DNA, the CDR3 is TGTGCCAGCAGCTTACTGCTGGTGAACGCGAACACCGGGGAGCTGTTTTTT. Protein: CASSLLLVNANTGELFF.

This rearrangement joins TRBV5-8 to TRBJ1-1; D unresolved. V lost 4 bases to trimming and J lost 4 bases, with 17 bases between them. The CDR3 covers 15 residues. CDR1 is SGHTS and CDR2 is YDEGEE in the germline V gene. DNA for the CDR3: TGTGCCAGCAGCCACTCCCCAAGTACAGTCACTGAAGCTTTCTTT. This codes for CASSHSPSTVTEAFF.

The CDR3 DNA reads as TGTGCCAGCAGCTTGGGGGCCGGGACAGCAGCCAATGAGCAGTTCTTC. Its translation is CASSLGAGTAANEQFF. The rearrangement links TRBV5-5 to TRBJ2-1, with 7 bases that match TRBD1. Germline lookup yields CDR1 SGHKS and CDR2 YYEKEE (reference sequence). With V trimmed by 0 bases and J by 6 bases, 9 bases remained unmatched. CDR3 length: 16 residues.

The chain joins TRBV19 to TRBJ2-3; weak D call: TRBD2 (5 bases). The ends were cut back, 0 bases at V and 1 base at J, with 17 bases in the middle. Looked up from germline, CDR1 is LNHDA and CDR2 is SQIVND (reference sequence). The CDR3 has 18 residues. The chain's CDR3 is CASSIEVQTADGTDTQYF. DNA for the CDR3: TGTGCCAGTAGTATAGAGGTTCAAACAGCGGACGGCACAGATACGCAGTATTTT. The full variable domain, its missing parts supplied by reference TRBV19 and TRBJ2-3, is DGGITQSPKYLFRKEGQNVTLSCEQNLNHDAMYWYRQDPGQGLRLIYYSQIVNDFQKGDIAEGYSVSREKKESFPLTVTSAQKNPTAFYLCASSIEVQTADGTDTQYFGPGTRLTVL.

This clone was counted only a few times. CDR3 loop: CASAHAEKLFF. CDR3 nucleotide sequence: TGTGCCTCGGCCCATGCTGAAAAACTGTTTTTT. V is TRBV19 and J is TRBJ1-4, with D unclear. CDR3 size: 11 residues. V was cut by 11 bases and J by 7 bases, with 11 bases left in between. In germline, CDR1 is LNHDA, CDR2 SQIVND (reference sequence).

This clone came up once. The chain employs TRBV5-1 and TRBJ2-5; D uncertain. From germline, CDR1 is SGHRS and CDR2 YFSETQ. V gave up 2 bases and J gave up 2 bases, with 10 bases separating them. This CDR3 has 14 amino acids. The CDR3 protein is CASSFGRPQETQYF. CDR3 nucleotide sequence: TGCGCCAGCAGCTTCGGCAGGCCACAAGAGACCCAGTACTTC.

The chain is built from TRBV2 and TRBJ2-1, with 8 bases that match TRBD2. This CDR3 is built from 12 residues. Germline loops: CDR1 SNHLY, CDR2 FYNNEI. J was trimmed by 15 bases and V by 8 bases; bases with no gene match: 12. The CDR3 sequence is CASQKEGTRMFF. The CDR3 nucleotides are TGTGCCAGCCAGAAGGAGGGGACTAGAATGTTCTTC. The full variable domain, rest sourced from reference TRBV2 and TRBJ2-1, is EPEVTQTPSHQVTQMGQEVILRCVPISNHLYFYWYRQILGQKVEFLVSFYNNEISEKSEIFDDQFSVERPDGSNFTLKIRSTKLEDSAMYFCASQKEGTRMFFGPGTRLTVL.

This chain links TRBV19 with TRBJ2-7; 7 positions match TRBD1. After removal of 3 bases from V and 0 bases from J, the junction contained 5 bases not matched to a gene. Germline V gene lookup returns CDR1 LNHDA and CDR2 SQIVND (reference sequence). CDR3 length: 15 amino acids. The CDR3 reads CASSISTGSSYEQYF. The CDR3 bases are TGTGCCAGTAGTATTTCGACAGGGAGCTCCTACGAGCAGTACTTC.

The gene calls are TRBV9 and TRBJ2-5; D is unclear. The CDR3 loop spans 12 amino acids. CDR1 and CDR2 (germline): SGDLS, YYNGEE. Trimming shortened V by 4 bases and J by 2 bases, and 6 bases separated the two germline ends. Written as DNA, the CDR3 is TGTGCCAGCAGCCCCACACAAGAGACCCAGTACTTC. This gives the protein CASSPTQETQYF.

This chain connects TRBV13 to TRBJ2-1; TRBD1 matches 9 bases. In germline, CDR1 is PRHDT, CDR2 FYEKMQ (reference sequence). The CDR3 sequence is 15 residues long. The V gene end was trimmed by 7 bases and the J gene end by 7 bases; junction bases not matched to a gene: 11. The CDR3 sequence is CASNLGQGIMNEQFF. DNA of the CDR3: TGTGCCAGCAACCTAGGACAGGGGATAATGAATGAGCAGTTCTTC.

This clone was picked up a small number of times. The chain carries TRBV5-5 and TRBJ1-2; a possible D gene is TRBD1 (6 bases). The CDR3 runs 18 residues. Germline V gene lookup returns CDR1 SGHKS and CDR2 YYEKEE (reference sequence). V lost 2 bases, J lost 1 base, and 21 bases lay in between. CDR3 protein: CASSLLITGTQLNYGYTF. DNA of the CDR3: TGTGCCAGCAGCTTACTAATCACCGGGACACAACTTAACTATGGCTACACCTTC.

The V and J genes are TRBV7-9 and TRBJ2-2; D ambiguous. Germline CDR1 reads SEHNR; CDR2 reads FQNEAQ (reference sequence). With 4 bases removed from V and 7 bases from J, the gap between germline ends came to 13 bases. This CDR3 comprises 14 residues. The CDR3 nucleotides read TGTGCCAGCAGCTCAAGCTTAGGACGCGGGGAGCTGTTTTTT. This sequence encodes CASSSSLGRGELFF.

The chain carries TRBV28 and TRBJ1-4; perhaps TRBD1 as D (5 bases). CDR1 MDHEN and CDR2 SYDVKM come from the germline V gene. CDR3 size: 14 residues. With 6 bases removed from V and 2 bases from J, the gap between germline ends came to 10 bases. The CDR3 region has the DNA TGTGCCAGCAGCTGGGACGGTACTAATGAAAAACTGTTTTTT. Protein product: CASSWDGTNEKLFF.

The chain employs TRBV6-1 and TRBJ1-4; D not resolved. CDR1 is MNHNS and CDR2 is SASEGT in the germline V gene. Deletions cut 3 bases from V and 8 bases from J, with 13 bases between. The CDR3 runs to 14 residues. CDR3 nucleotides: TGTGCCAGCAGTGAGGGAGCCTCCTCAGAAAAACTGTTTTTT. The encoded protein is CASSEGASSEKLFF.

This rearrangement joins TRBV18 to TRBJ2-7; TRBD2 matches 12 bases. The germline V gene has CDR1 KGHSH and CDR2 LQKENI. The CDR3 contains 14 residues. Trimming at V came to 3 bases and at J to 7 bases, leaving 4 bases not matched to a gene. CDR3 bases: TGTGCCAGCTCACCGCCAGGACTAGCGGGGGAGCAGTACTTC. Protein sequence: CASSPPGLAGEQYF.

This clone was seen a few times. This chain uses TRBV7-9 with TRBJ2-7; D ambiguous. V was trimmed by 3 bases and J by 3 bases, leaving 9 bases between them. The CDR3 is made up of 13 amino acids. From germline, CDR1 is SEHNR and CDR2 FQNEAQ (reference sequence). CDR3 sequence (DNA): TGTGCCAGCAGCTTCCCCGCGGACTACGAGCAGTACTTC. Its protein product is CASSFPADYEQYF.